The entry that follows covers one TCR beta chain sequence. Its matching antigen is unknown. Unique molecular identifiers tagged the TCR beta cDNA libraries. Approximately 450,000 cDNA molecules were recovered from an input of 1 to 10 million T cells. TCRdb passed the PCR reads through MiXCR, listing each CDR3 protein once. The sample carries approximately 730,000 distinct CDR3 sequences, about 43% recorded once. These data belong to a study of post-analysis software for immune sequencing data. Study details: Recorded subtypes: relapsing-remitting, secondary progressive, progressive-relapsing; some patients unannotated. Study-level findings and limits: Samples from a shared batch, those prepared together, strongly co-clustered by F measure. When patients were compared with controls, about five TRBV segments were more frequent, TRBV5-6, TRBV5-1 and TRBV20-1 among them. Relative to controls, patients with multiple sclerosis showed significantly lower normalized Chao1 diversity.

The CDR3 spans 14 residues. The germline V gene encodes CDR1 DFQATT and CDR2 SNEGSKA (reference sequence). The V gene lost 5 bases and the J gene lost 5 bases, with 18 bases spanning the gap. Material: blood. This chain uses TRBV20-1 with TRBJ2-5; no definite D call. The sequence came from a girl aged 10 to 17 with multiple sclerosis. The CDR3 DNA reads TGCAGTGCTGGGGTCCTCAATTATCCGGAGACCCAGTACTTC. Translated, it gives CSAGVLNYPETQYF.